The 16 T cell receptor beta chains reported below all come from one sample, sequenced in a study of T cells in Graves' hyperthyroidism and ophthalmopathy. There were TCR beta CDR3 regions amplified from RNA transcripts. TCR CDR3 regions were first amplified by RT-PCR with HTBI primers. TCRdb itself ran the multiplex PCR reads through MiXCR, one entry per CDR3 protein. The sample has about 760,000 distinct CDR3 sequences; under 45% are singletons. Sequencing was carried out using blood. These receptors came from a woman between 35 and 50 years old with Graves' hyperthyroidism.

Notes on this clonotype: A much larger clone is a single base away; this may be a read error. Because the CDR3 is missing its conserved closing phenylalanine or tryptophan, this is likely a read error. The chain links TRBV7-9 to TRBJ1-2; TRBD1 matches at 10 bases. J was trimmed by 3 bases and V by 6 bases; bases with no gene match: 4. Germline V gene lookup returns CDR1 SEHNR and CDR2 FQNEAQ (reference sequence). This CDR3 has 14 amino acids. CDR3 residues: CASSRTGGDYGYTL. In DNA form, the CDR3 reads TGTGCCAGCAGTCGGACAGGGGGGGACTATGGCTACACCCTC.

This clonotype was seen only a few times. The junction departs from the called germline gene at one end, perhaps through a read error. The chain recombines TRBV10-3 with TRBJ2-7; 8 bases map to TRBD1. The CDR3 length is 15 residues. CDR1 ENHRY and CDR2 SYGVKD come from the germline V gene. CDR3 in amino acids: CASSRSRDRNYEQYF. In DNA form, the CDR3 reads TGTGCCAGCAGTCGATCCCGGGACAGGAACTACGAGCAGTACTTC.

V usage is TRBV6-5 and J usage is TRBJ1-2, with a tentative D call TRBD1 (6 bases). The CDR3 covers 13 residues. Germline CDR1 is MNHEY and CDR2 is SVGAGI. V lost 5 bases and J lost 8, with 15 bases in between. The CDR3 DNA reads TGTGCCAGCAGTCCGGTGGGGGGGCTAGGCTACACCTTC. This translates into CASSPVGGLGYTF.

The rearrangement joins TRBV10-3 to TRBJ2-7; possibly TRBD1 for D (6 bases). Trimming took off 10 bases at V and 7 bases at J, with 14 bases between the two ends. This CDR3 comprises 11 residues. Per the germline V gene, CDR1 is ENHRY and CDR2 is SYGVKD. This CDR3 is CATWDINEQYF. In nucleotides, the CDR3 is TGTGCCACCTGGGACATCAATGAGCAGTACTTC.

The sample holds many counts of this clonotype. V and J are TRBV10-3 and TRBJ2-5; 9 bases are a match to TRBD1. The CDR3 is 14 amino acids. V shed 5 bases, J shed 4 bases, and the junction held 5 bases outside the gene matches. Germline V gene sequence: CDR1 ENHRY, CDR2 SYGVKD. CDR3 region: CAISPGTGTETQYF. In DNA, the CDR3 is TGTGCCATCAGTCCGGGGACAGGGACAGAGACCCAGTACTTC.

This chain uses TRBV12-3 or TRBV12-4 with TRBJ1-2; no clear D. The CDR3 spans 12 residues. Deletions cut 6 bases from V and 3 bases from J, with 8 bases between. The CDR3 nucleotides are TGTGCCAGCAGCCGCTTGGACTATGGCTACACCTTC. Its translation: CASSRLDYGYTF.

As to this clonotype: One junction end does not reproduce the germline sequence, and a read error may be involved. The genes are TRBV10-3 and TRBJ2-3; 8 nucleotides match TRBD2. CDR1 and CDR2 from the germline V gene are ENHRY and SYGVKD. The CDR3 is made up of 14 amino acids. The CDR3 nucleotides read TGTGCCATCAATGAGCGGGAGAAGATCAGTACGCAGTATTTT. It translates to CAINEREKISTQYF.

A word on this clonotype: The final CDR3 position lacks the conserved phenylalanine or tryptophan, pointing to a likely read error. The DNA is left out, because the CDR3 cannot be placed on it with certainty; the CDR3 is given as TCRdb lists it. The genes are TRBV6-5 and TRBJ1-3; TRBD1 reflects the table's D call only, with no check against the DNA. Germline lookup yields CDR1 MNHEY and CDR2 SVGAGI. The CDR3 contains 14 residues when both ends are counted. The chain's CDR3 is CASSYGGGQVDPSV.

The CDR3 nucleotides read TGTGCCAGCCGGGGACTCCTTAGGGTTGAAGCTTTCTTT. It specifies CASRGLLRVEAFF. The chain employs TRBV19 and TRBJ1-1, with D perhaps TRBD1 (5 bases). CDR1 LNHDA and CDR2 SQIVND come from the germline V gene (reference sequence). V was pared by 9 bases and J by 7 bases, with 18 bases between. This CDR3 is built from 13 residues.

This clonotype appeared many times. The rearrangement links TRBV19 to TRBJ1-5; the D gene is possibly TRBD1 (5 bases). Germline loops: CDR1 LNHDA, CDR2 SQIVND (reference sequence). This CDR3 comprises 15 residues. V was pared by 5 bases and J by 7 bases, with 18 bases between. CDR3 residues: CASSYQQASWQPQHF. CDR3 nucleotides: TGTGCCAGTAGTTACCAACAGGCTTCTTGGCAGCCCCAGCATTTT.

The V and J genes are TRBV5-4 and TRBJ1-1; TRBD1 agrees at 9 bases. CDR3 length: 14 amino acids. Germline V gene lookup returns CDR1 SGHNT and CDR2 YYREEE (reference sequence). V lost 4 bases to trimming and J lost 6 bases; unmatched junction nucleotides: 7. CDR3: CASSGRDRVPEAFF. Here the CDR3 DNA reads TGTGCCAGCAGCGGGCGGGACAGGGTGCCTGAAGCTTTCTTT.

The rearrangement uses TRBV6-5 and TRBJ1-2; possible D gene TRBD1, 5 bases. Germline CDR1 reads MNHEY; CDR2 reads SVGAGI. Deletions cut 4 bases from V and 10 bases from J, with 16 bases between. The CDR3 loop spans 13 amino acids. The CDR3 is CASSLSADRHYTF. The CDR3, as DNA: TGTGCCAGCAGTTTATCGGCCGACAGACACTACACCTTC.

In the case of this clonotype: A read error may produce the germline difference seen at one junction end. This chain links TRBV25-1 with TRBJ2-1; 7 bases agree with TRBD2. There are 11 residues in the CDR3. Germline loops: CDR1 MGHDK, CDR2 SYGVNS. Here the CDR3 DNA reads TGTGCCAGTAGTGCGGGGGATGAGCAGTTCTTC. This gives the protein CASSAGDEQFF.

The sample holds one count of this clonotype. The CDR3 loop reads CASSLLTSGGSQYF. The CDR3 DNA reads as TGTGCCAGCAGCTTACTTACTAGCGGGGGGTCGCAGTATTTT. The gene calls are TRBV7-6 and TRBJ2-3; 12 bases are shared with TRBD2. Germline trimming cut 2 bases from V and 10 bases from J; bases unmatched to any gene: 4. The CDR3 is 14 residues long. The germline CDR1 and CDR2 sequences are SGHVS and FNYEAQ.

This rearrangement joins TRBV28 to TRBJ2-7, with 7 positions matching TRBD1. The V gene end was trimmed by 5 bases and the J gene end by 3 bases; junction bases not matched to a gene: 7. Germline assignment: CDR1 MDHEN and CDR2 SYDVKM. The CDR3 runs to 14 residues. The CDR3 protein is CASSDDRAGYEQYF. The CDR3 nucleotides are TGTGCCAGCAGTGACGACAGGGCTGGCTACGAGCAGTACTTC.

This clonotype was counted many times. The V gene is TRBV6-6, the J gene TRBJ1-1, with D unresolved. The length of the CDR3 is 11 residues. V was trimmed by 7 bases and J by 11 bases, leaving 14 bases between them. CDR1 and CDR2 (germline): MNHNY, SVGAGI (reference sequence). The DNA of the CDR3 is TGTGCCAGCACGGGTGACTATTTGGCTTTCTTT. It yields the protein CASTGDYLAFF.